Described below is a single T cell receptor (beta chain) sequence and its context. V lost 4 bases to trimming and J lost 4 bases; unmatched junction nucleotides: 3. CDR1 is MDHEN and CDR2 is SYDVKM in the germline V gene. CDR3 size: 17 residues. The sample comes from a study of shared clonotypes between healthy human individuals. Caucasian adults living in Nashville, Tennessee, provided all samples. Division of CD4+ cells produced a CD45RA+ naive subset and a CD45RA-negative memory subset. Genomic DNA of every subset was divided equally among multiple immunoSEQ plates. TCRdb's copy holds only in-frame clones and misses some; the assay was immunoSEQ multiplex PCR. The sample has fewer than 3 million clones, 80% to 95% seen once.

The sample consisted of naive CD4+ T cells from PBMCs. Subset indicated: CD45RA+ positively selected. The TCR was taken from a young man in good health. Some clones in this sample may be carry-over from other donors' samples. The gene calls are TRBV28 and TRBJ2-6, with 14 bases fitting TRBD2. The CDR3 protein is CASSSGLAGAGANVLTF. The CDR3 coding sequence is TGTGCCAGCAGTTCGGGACTAGCGGGAGCGGGGGCCAACGTCCTGACTTTC.